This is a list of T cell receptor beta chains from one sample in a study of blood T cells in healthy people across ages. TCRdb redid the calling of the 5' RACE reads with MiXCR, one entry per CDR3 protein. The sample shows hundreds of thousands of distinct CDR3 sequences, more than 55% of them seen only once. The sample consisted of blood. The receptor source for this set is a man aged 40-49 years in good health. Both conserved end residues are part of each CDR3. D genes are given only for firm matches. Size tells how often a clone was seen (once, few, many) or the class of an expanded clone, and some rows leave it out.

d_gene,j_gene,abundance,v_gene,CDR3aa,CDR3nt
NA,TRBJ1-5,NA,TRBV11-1,CASSSQENQPQHF,TGTGCCAGCAGCTCCCAGGAAAATCAGCCCCAGCATTTT
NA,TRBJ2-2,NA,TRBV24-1,CATGGMENTGELFF,TGTGCCACCGGGGGGATGGAGAACACCGGGGAGCTGTTTTTT
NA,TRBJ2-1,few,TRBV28,CASSLGADTSYNEQFF,TGTGCCAGCAGTTTGGGGGCGGACACCTCCTACAATGAGCAGTTCTTC
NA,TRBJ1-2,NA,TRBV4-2,CASTQSRGGEYGYTF,TGTGCCAGCACCCAGTCCCGGGGGGGAGAGTATGGCTACACCTTC
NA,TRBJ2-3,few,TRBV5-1,CASSLELLTTDTQYF,TGCGCCAGCAGCTTGGAACTCCTGACCACAGATACGCAGTATTTT
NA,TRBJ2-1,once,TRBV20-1,CSARQVLDGEQFF,TGCAGTGCTAGACAGGTATTGGATGGTGAGCAGTTCTTC
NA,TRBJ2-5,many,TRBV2,CASSVRGEETQYF,TGTGCCAGCAGTGTCCGCGGAGAAGAGACCCAGTACTTC
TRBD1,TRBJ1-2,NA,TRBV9,CASSAGQGNLGSDGYTF,TGTGCCAGCAGCGCCGGACAGGGAAATCTGGGGTCGGATGGCTACACCTTC
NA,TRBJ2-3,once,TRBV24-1,CATSELEGPDTQYF,TGTGCCACCAGTGAACTAGAAGGCCCAGATACGCAGTATTTT
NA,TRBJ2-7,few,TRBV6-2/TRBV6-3,CASSPVTYEQYF,TGTGCCAGCTCGCCGGTTACCTACGAGCAGTACTTC
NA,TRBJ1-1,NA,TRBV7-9,CASSSEQSNTEAFF,TGTGCCAGCAGCTCAGAACAGTCTAACACTGAAGCTTTCTTT
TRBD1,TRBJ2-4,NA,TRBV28,CASSLATGQGGETRYF,TGTGCCAGCAGTTTGGCTACGGGACAGGGAGGAGAGACCCGGTACTTC
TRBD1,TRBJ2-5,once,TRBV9,CASSIQGPETQYF,TGTGCCAGCAGCATACAGGGGCCGGAGACCCAGTACTTC
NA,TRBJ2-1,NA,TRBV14,CASSQVARSSYNEQFF,TGTGCCAGCAGCCAAGTCGCAAGGAGCTCCTACAATGAGCAGTTCTTC
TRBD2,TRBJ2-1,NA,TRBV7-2,CASSSGTSLIDEQFF,TGTGCCAGCAGCTCCGGGACTAGCTTAATCGATGAGCAGTTCTTC
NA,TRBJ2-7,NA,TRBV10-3,CAISDGYEQYF,TGTGCCATCAGTGACGGCTACGAGCAGTACTTC
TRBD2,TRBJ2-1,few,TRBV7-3,CASSLELAGMSDEQFF,TGTGCCAGCAGCTTAGAGCTAGCGGGAATGTCGGATGAGCAGTTCTTC
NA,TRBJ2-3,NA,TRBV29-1,CSVGPSTDTQYF,TGCAGCGTTGGACCTTCCACAGATACGCAGTATTTT
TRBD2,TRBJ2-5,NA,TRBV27,CASSLSASGGNQETQYF,TGTGCCAGCAGTTTATCGGCTAGCGGGGGCAACCAAGAGACCCAGTACTTC
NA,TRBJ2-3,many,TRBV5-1,CASSLAWETDTQYF,TGCGCCAGCAGCTTGGCGTGGGAGACAGATACGCAGTATTTT
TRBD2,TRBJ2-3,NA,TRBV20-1,CSAPPSGSTDTQYF,TGCAGTGCTCCCCCTAGCGGCAGCACAGATACGCAGTATTTT
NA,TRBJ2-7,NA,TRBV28,CASSLVAGDEQYF,TGTGCCAGCAGTTTGGTGGCGGGCGACGAGCAGTACTTC
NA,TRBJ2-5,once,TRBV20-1,CSASPVKGQETQYF,TGCAGTGCTAGTCCGGTGAAGGGCCAAGAGACCCAGTACTTC
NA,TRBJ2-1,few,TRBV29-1,CSAEGLLSYNEQFF,TGCAGCGCCGAGGGCTTGCTCTCCTACAATGAGCAGTTCTTC
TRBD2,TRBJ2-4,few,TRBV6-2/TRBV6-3,CASSPKGARVLADVNIQYF,TGTGCCAGCAGTCCAAAGGGCGCCAGAGTACTAGCGGACGTAAACATTCAGTACTTC
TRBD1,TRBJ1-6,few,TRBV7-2,CASSLPGQGNSPLHF,TGTGCCAGCAGCTTACCGGGACAGGGTAATTCACCCCTCCACTTT
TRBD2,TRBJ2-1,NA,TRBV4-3,CASSQVPHNTAFLAGALNEQFF,TGCGCCAGCAGCCAAGTTCCCCATAATACTGCTTTTTTGGCGGGAGCCCTAAATGAGCAGTTCTTC
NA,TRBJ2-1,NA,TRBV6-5,CASSPAPTVMDEQFF,TGTGCCAGCAGCCCCGCCCCGACGGTCATGGATGAGCAGTTCTTC
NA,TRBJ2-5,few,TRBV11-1,CASSLALVKGWRETQYF,TGTGCCAGCAGCTTAGCGCTGGTGAAGGGGTGGAGAGAGACCCAGTACTTC
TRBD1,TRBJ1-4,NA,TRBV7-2,CASSFRPTGVLEKLFF,TGTGCCAGCAGCTTTAGGCCTACAGGGGTTTTGGAAAAACTGTTTTTT
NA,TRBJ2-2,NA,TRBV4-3,CASSQVGQITGELFF,TGCGCCAGCAGCCAAGTGGGCCAAATCACCGGGGAGCTGTTTTTT
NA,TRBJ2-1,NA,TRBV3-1,CASSQPGGQFF,TGTGCCAGCAGCCAACCGGGCGGACAGTTCTTC
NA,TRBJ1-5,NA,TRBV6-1,CASSGTVYSNQPQHF,TGTGCCAGCAGTGGGACAGTTTATAGCAATCAGCCCCAGCATTTT
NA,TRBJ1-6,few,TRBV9,CASGEDRNYINSPLHF,TGTGCCAGCGGTGAGGACAGAAATTATATTAATTCACCCCTCCACTTT
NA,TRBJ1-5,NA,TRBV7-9,CASSLDLSVGNQPQHF,TGTGCCAGCAGCTTAGATTTAAGTGTGGGCAATCAGCCCCAGCATTTT
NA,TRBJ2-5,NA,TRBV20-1,CSARTAGFQETQYF,TGCAGTGCTAGGACAGCAGGATTCCAAGAGACCCAGTACTTC
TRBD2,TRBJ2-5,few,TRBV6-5,CASSYPTGTSEQETQYF,TGTGCCAGCAGTTACCCCACCGGGACTAGCGAACAAGAGACCCAGTACTTC
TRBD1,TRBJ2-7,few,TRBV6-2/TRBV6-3,CASSTRDRPYYEQYF,TGTGCCAGCAGTACTCGGGACAGACCATACTACGAGCAGTACTTC
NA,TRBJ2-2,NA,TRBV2,CASSGEFTGELFF,TGTGCCAGCAGTGGGGAGTTCACCGGGGAGCTGTTTTTT
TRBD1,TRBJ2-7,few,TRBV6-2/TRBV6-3,CASSYDRGPVYEQYF,TGTGCCAGCAGTTACGACAGGGGTCCAGTCTACGAGCAGTACTTC
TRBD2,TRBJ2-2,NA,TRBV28,CASSPTSGRGNTGELFF,TGTGCCAGCAGTCCGACTAGCGGGAGGGGGAACACCGGGGAGCTGTTTTTT
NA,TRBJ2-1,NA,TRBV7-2,CASSLEGGGDGEQFF,TGTGCCAGCAGCTTAGAGGGGGGCGGAGACGGTGAGCAGTTCTTC
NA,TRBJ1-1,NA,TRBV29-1,CSVRGGRTEAFF,TGCAGCGTTCGAGGGGGAAGAACTGAAGCTTTCTTT
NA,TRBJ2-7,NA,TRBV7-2,CASSPGAGVSYEQYF,TGTGCCAGCAGCCCCGGGGCGGGCGTCTCCTACGAGCAGTACTTC
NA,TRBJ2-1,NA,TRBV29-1,CSVGALAANEQFF,TGCAGCGTTGGTGCGTTAGCGGCTAATGAGCAGTTCTTC
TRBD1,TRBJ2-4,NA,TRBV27,CASSTRQGTKNIQYF,TGTGCCAGCAGTACGAGACAGGGTACCAAAAACATTCAGTACTTC
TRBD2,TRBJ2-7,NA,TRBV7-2,CASSLGTRLYEQYF,TGTGCCAGCAGCTTAGGGACTAGGTTATACGAGCAGTACTTC
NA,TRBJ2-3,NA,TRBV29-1,CSALKALGRTDTQYF,TGCAGCGCGTTGAAGGCTTTGGGTAGAACAGATACGCAGTATTTT
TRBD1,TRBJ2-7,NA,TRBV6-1,CASRGTDSYEQYF,TGTGCCAGCAGAGGGACAGACTCCTACGAGCAGTACTTC
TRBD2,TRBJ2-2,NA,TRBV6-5,CASSYSGLAGANTGELFF,TGTGCCAGCAGTTATAGTGGACTAGCGGGGGCGAACACCGGGGAGCTGTTTTTT
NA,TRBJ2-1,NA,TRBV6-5,CASTKDPGNSYNEQFF,TGTGCCAGCACCAAGGATCCGGGTAACTCCTACAATGAGCAGTTCTTC
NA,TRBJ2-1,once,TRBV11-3,CASTEGSPMDEQFF,TGTGCCAGCACTGAGGGAAGTCCCATGGATGAGCAGTTCTTC
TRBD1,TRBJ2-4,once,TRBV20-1,CSAAEGTDANIQYF,TGCAGTGCCGCCGAGGGGACAGACGCTAACATTCAGTACTTC
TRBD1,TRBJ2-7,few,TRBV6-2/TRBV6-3,CASRRDRRYYEQYF,TGTGCCAGCCGAAGGGACAGACGCTACTACGAGCAGTACTTC
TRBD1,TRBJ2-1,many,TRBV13,CASSQPGQGYNEQFF,TGTGCCAGCAGCCAACCGGGACAGGGCTACAATGAGCAGTTCTTC